Below, one TCR beta chain is given with its context. Its target is unknown. The sample is drawn from a study of Ad26.COV2.S vaccination and SARS-CoV-2 variants. Data came from immunoSEQ multiplex PCR; TCRdb stores just in-frame clones and leaves some out. The sample records about 390,000 clones, about 88% being singletons. Documented treatment: some 20 received Ad26.COV2.S at low or high dose, single or two shots; about 5 received placebo; per-sample allocation not given. Following the first vaccine or placebo injection, samples were taken on day 63. An Ad26 vector expressing Wuhan-strain SARS-CoV-2 spike served as the vaccine. Study-level points and caveats: Greater spike-specific TCR breadth was seen in vaccine recipients than in placebo recipients. Reported post-vaccination CD8+ and CD4+ T cell responses to spike showed substantial breadth.

The V gene lost 4 bases and the J gene lost 6 bases, with 18 bases spanning the gap. Per the germline V gene, CDR1 is SGHRS and CDR2 is YFSETQ. CDR3 length: 15 residues. V gene TRBV5-1 combines with J gene TRBJ2-3; D tentatively fits TRBD1 or TRBD2 (5 bases each). The sequences come from peripheral blood, collected in a trial of Ad26.COV2.S vaccine versus placebo. The clonotype comes from a person between 18 and 65 years old who received the Ad26.COV2.S COVID-19 vaccine or a placebo. Here the CDR3 reads CASSITGTRRDTQYF. CDR3 sequence (DNA): TGCGCCAGCAGCATTACCGGGACCCGCCGGGATACGCAGTATTTT.